A single sample gave rise to the 22 T cell receptor beta chains below, sequenced in a study of shared clonotypes between healthy human individuals. Assay: immunoSEQ multiplex PCR; the TCRdb copy retains only in-frame clones and omits some. The data contain about 320,000 clones, roughly 91% of them singletons. The sample consisted of memory CD8+ T cells sorted from blood. The subset denotes: CD45RO+ cells pooled with CCR7-negative TemRA cells. All receptors come from a man younger than 35 in good health.

The chain uses TRBV6-5 and TRBJ2-1; no definite D call. The CDR3 is made up of 11 amino acids. CDR1 and CDR2 from the germline V gene are MNHEY and SVGAGI. The V end lost 1 base, the J end lost 9 bases, and 4 bases lay between the germline ends. CDR3 residues: CASSYFPEQFF. CDR3 DNA: TGTGCCAGCAGTTACTTCCCTGAGCAGTTCTTC.

The V gene is TRBV10-2, the J gene TRBJ1-5, with D maybe TRBD1 (5 bases). The CDR3 runs 14 residues. Germline lookup yields CDR1 WSHSY and CDR2 SAAADI. Trimming removed 8 bases at V and 0 bases at J, with 11 bases between. CDR3 nucleotides: TGCGCCAGCGGGCCGGGGCTTAGCAATCAGCCCCAGCATTTT. It specifies CASGPGLSNQPQHF.

This clone has a single count. The genes are TRBV9 and TRBJ1-3; TRBD1 is a possible D gene (5 bases). V was pared by 2 bases and J by 6 bases, with 12 bases between. The CDR3 length is 14 residues. The germline V gene has CDR1 SGDLS and CDR2 YYNGEE. Written as DNA, the CDR3 is TGTGCCAGCAGCGTCGGGACCTTGGAAAACACCATATATTTT. Its translation: CASSVGTLENTIYF.

V usage is TRBV7-2 and J usage is TRBJ1-5, with TRBD1 as a possible D gene (5 bases). Trimming shortened V by 5 bases and J by 6 bases, and 23 bases separated the two germline ends. Germline CDR1 and CDR2: SGHTA and FQGNSA. CDR3 length: 17 amino acids. The CDR3 coding sequence is TGTGCCAGCAGCCCCCGGGTCGGGGGGAACGTGGGTCAGCCCCAGCATTTT. This sequence encodes CASSPRVGGNVGQPQHF.

For this clone: A junction boundary mismatches the germline segment, possibly from a read error. The chain couples TRBV4-1 to TRBJ2-2, with D hard to call. The CDR3 contains 16 residues. The germline gives CDR1 MGHRA, CDR2 YSYEKL. CDR3 protein: CASSQEARWNAGELFF. In DNA, the CDR3 is TGCGCCAGCAGCCAAGAGGCTAGATGGAACGCCGGGGAGCTGTTTTTT.

The chain combines TRBV4-1 with TRBJ2-7; D may be TRBD1 or TRBD2 (5 bases each). With 4 bases removed from V and 0 bases from J, the gap between germline ends came to 13 bases. Germline V gene lookup returns CDR1 MGHRA and CDR2 YSYEKL. The CDR3 runs 15 residues. The CDR3 protein is CASSPPGTYSYEQYF. The CDR3, as DNA: TGCGCCAGCAGCCCCCCTGGGACCTACTCCTACGAGCAGTACTTC.

The chain is built from TRBV5-5 and TRBJ2-5, with 7 positions matching TRBD2. The J call may be wrong; the DNA end is better matched by TRBJ2-7. The CDR3 runs to 14 residues. From germline, CDR1 is SGHKS and CDR2 YYEKEE (reference sequence). The CDR3 loop reads CASSFGASGYEQYF. CDR3 nucleotides: TGTGCCAGCAGCTTTGGGGCTAGCGGCTACGAGCAGTACTTC.

The rearrangement links TRBV9 to TRBJ2-7; D gene unclear. Germline V CDR1 and CDR2: SGDLS, YYNGEE. The CDR3 loop spans 13 amino acids. V dropped 4 bases and J dropped 0 bases, with 8 bases sitting between them. CDR3 in amino acids: CASSPSPSYEQYF. The CDR3 DNA reads as TGTGCCAGCAGCCCCTCTCCCTCCTACGAGCAGTACTTC.

This clone was counted only a few times. The V and J genes are TRBV13 and TRBJ1-4; TRBD1 is a possible D gene (5 bases). Germline loops: CDR1 PRHDT, CDR2 FYEKMQ (reference sequence). The CDR3 contains 12 residues. Trimming pared 6 bases from V and 11 bases from J, leaving 13 bases between. As DNA, the CDR3 is TGTGCCAGCAGTTCTCAAGGGGTGAAACTGTTTTTT. Protein product: CASSSQGVKLFF. Supplemented by reference TRBV13 and TRBJ1-4, the full variable domain reads AAGVIQSPRHLIKEKRETATLKCYPIPRHDTVYWYQQGPGQDPQFLISFYEKMQSDKGSIPDRFSAQQFSDYHSELNMSSLELGDSALYFCASSSQGVKLFFGSGTQLSVL.

The gene calls are TRBV30 and TRBJ1-4, with unresolved D. The CDR3 has 14 amino acids. The V end lost 0 bases, the J end lost 6 bases, and 11 bases lay between the germline ends. CDR1 GTSNPN and CDR2 SVGIG come from the germline V gene (reference sequence). The CDR3 sequence is CAWSVERAYEKLFF. The CDR3 DNA reads as TGTGCCTGGAGTGTAGAGAGGGCGTATGAAAAACTGTTTTTT.

This chain links TRBV5-8 with TRBJ1-1; D might be TRBD1 (6 bases). Germline CDR1 is SGHTS and CDR2 is YDEGEE. This CDR3 has 14 residues. V was clipped by 2 bases and J by 5 bases, with 13 bases between them. The CDR3: CASSFRGGGTEAFF. DNA for the CDR3: TGTGCCAGCAGCTTTCGGGGGGGCGGAACTGAAGCTTTCTTT.

V usage is TRBV7-9 and J usage is TRBJ1-1; 8 bases fit TRBD1. This CDR3 is built from 16 residues. V gave up 5 bases and J gave up 3 bases; unmatched junction bases: 11. Germline V gives CDR1 SEHNR, CDR2 FQNEAQ (reference sequence). The CDR3 DNA follows: TGTGCCAGCAGCCCGTACTCAGGGGGCGCAGACACTGAAGCTTTCTTT. Amino acids: CASSPYSGGADTEAFF.

The CDR3 protein is CASSSGNYGYTF. The CDR3 bases are TGTGCCAGCAGCTCCGGGAACTATGGCTACACCTTC. The chain recombines TRBV7-9 with TRBJ1-2; D gene unclear. The CDR3 is 12 amino acids. Trimming stripped 4 bases from V and 2 bases from J, with 5 bases between. Germline V gives CDR1 SEHNR, CDR2 FQNEAQ (reference sequence).

V is TRBV4-1 and J is TRBJ2-3, with D unresolved. The CDR3 length is 16 residues. V was pared by 4 bases and J by 0 bases, with 14 bases between. Germline loops: CDR1 MGHRA, CDR2 YSYEKL. The CDR3 loop reads CASSRDGFTSTDTQYF. The DNA of the CDR3 is TGCGCCAGCAGCCGCGACGGGTTTACCAGCACAGATACGCAGTATTTT.

The chain employs TRBV27 and TRBJ2-7; possibly TRBD1 for D (5 bases). The CDR3 is 12 residues long. Germline V gene data show CDR1 as MNHEY and CDR2 as SMNVEV (reference sequence). Trimming removed 7 bases at V and 2 bases at J, with 9 bases between. The CDR3 region is CASMGLTYEQYF. The DNA for the CDR3 is TGTGCCAGCATGGGGCTAACCTACGAGCAGTACTTC.

The chain is built from TRBV5-4 and TRBJ1-6; no definite D call. The ends were cut back, 4 bases at V and 3 bases at J, with 5 bases in the middle. Germline assignment: CDR1 SGHNT and CDR2 YYREEE (reference sequence). The CDR3 runs 13 residues. The CDR3 loop reads CASSGDYNSPLHF. CDR3 nucleotide sequence: TGTGCCAGCAGCGGGGACTATAATTCACCCCTCCACTTT.

This chain links TRBV4-2 with TRBJ1-2; D gene ambiguous. Trimming shortened V by 1 base and J by 8 bases, and 5 bases separated the two germline ends. CDR3 length: 11 amino acids. Germline CDR1 is LGHNA and CDR2 is YNFKEQ. In DNA, the CDR3 is TGTGCCAGCAGCCAAGCCGGCGGCTACACCTTC. Amino acid sequence: CASSQAGGYTF.

Here the CDR3 DNA reads TGCGCCAGTCGGGCCGGCTACGAGCAGTACTTC. Translating gives CASRAGYEQYF. The genes are TRBV10-2 and TRBJ2-7; D ambiguous. V was clipped by 9 bases and J by 3 bases, with 9 bases between them. CDR3 size: 11 residues. From germline, CDR1 is WSHSY and CDR2 SAAADI.

V usage is TRBV4-1 and J usage is TRBJ2-3; 13 nucleotides match TRBD2. The CDR3 has 17 amino acids. The trim removed 5 bases at V and 1 base at J, leaving 6 bases unmatched. Looked up from germline, CDR1 is MGHRA and CDR2 is YSYEKL. CDR3 protein: CASSETSGGEGTDTQYF. CDR3 in DNA: TGCGCCAGCAGCGAAACTAGCGGGGGGGAAGGCACAGATACGCAGTATTTT.

CDR3 protein: CASSLTAFGNHMNTEAFF. For the CDR3, the DNA is TGTGCCAGCAGTCTTACAGCCTTCGGGAATCACATGAACACTGAAGCTTTCTTT. The J gene is TRBJ1-1, the V gene TRBV27; D is ambiguous. CDR3 length: 18 amino acids. Per the germline V gene, CDR1 is MNHEY and CDR2 is SMNVEV (reference sequence). Trimming pared 5 bases from V and 0 bases from J, leaving 22 bases between.

This clone was recorded only once. The chain employs TRBV5-4 and TRBJ2-5, with 8 bases that match TRBD2. V lost 2 bases, J lost 5 bases, and 2 bases stayed unmatched. Per germline, CDR1 SGHNT and CDR2 YYREEE (reference sequence). The CDR3 length is 13 residues. The CDR3 nucleotides read TGTGCCAGCAGCTTCGGGGGGGCCGAGACCCAGTACTTC. It yields the protein CASSFGGAETQYF. The full variable domain, in which reference TRBV5-4 and TRBJ2-5 provide the parts outside the CDR3, is ETGVTQSPTHLIKTRGQQVTLRCSSQSGHNTVSWYQQALGQGPQFIFQYYREEENGRGNFPPRFSGLQFPNYSSELNVNALELDDSALYLCASSFGGAETQYFGPGTRLLVL.

J is TRBJ2-2 and V is TRBV19, with D maybe TRBD2 (5 bases). Germline CDR1 and CDR2: LNHDA and SQIVND (reference sequence). V was clipped by 1 base and J by 2 bases, with 8 bases between them. This CDR3 is built from 15 residues. The CDR3 is CASSIGSGNTGELFF. The CDR3 DNA reads TGTGCCAGTAGTATAGGCTCGGGAAACACCGGGGAGCTGTTTTTT.